The 29 T cell receptor beta chains in this list originate from one sample, sequenced in a study of blood T cell repertoires in COVID-19. Repertoires were generated with immunoSEQ multiplex PCR, while TCRdb's copy carries only in-frame clones and drops some. Of 98,000 or so clones listed, 80% to 90% were seen once; the top ten hold roughly 2.3%. The sequenced sample consisted of peripheral blood. The source is a human donor in a cohort sampled during active COVID-19.

This clone was picked up a small number of times. The V and J genes are TRBV5-4 and TRBJ2-7, with D perhaps matching TRBD1 (6 bases). V lost 4 bases, J lost 5 bases, and 10 bases lay in between. Germline-derived CDR1 and CDR2 are SGHNT and YYREEE (reference sequence). The CDR3 runs 12 residues. CDR3 DNA: TGTGCCAGCAGCAAACAGGGCCACGAGCAGTACTTC. This gives the protein CASSKQGHEQYF.

The chain links TRBV7-9 to TRBJ1-1; D remains unclear. CDR3 length equals 13 residues. V shed 5 bases and J shed 1 base, with 8 bases lying between them. Germline V gene lookup returns CDR1 SEHNR and CDR2 FQNEAQ (reference sequence). The CDR3 sequence is CASSVGPNTEAFF. CDR3 in DNA: TGTGCCAGCAGCGTCGGTCCGAACACTGAAGCTTTCTTT.

This chain uses TRBV10-3 with TRBJ2-1; D is unresolved. Trimming removed 10 bases at V and 1 base at J, with 11 bases between. This CDR3 has 13 amino acids. The germline CDR1 and CDR2 sequences are ENHRY and SYGVKD. CDR3 protein: CATGGVSYNEQFF. DNA for the CDR3: TGTGCCACCGGTGGAGTGTCCTACAATGAGCAGTTCTTC.

Only a few counts were recorded for this clone. The junction departs from germline at one end; a sequencing error may be responsible. The rearrangement links TRBV7-7 to TRBJ1-1; D remains ambiguous. This CDR3 spans 13 amino acids. Germline V lookup: CDR1 SSHAT, CDR2 FNYEAQ (reference sequence). The CDR3 protein is CASSSKKNTEAFF. In nucleotides, the CDR3 is TGTGCTAGCAGCTCTAAAAAGAACACTGAAGCTTTCTTT.

The chain joins TRBV5-1 to TRBJ1-4, with TRBD1 matching 7 bases. The CDR3 runs 14 residues. The germline CDR1 and CDR2 sequences are SGHRS and YFSETQ. With V trimmed by 4 bases and J by 7 bases, 7 bases remained unmatched. The CDR3 coding sequence is TGCGCCAGCAGCGTTTGGGACAGTAGTGAAAAACTGTTTTTT. Amino acids: CASSVWDSSEKLFF. Based on the CDR3 plus reference TRBV5-1 and TRBJ1-4, the full variable domain is KAGVTQTPRYLIKTRGQQVTLSCSPISGHRSVSWYQQTPGQGLQFLFEYFSETQRNKGNFPGRFSGRQFSNSRSEMNVSTLELGDSALYLCASSVWDSSEKLFFGSGTQLSVL.

This clone has a handful of counts. This chain links TRBV10-2 with TRBJ2-1; 7 bases agree with TRBD2. Germline V gene lookup returns CDR1 WSHSY and CDR2 SAAADI. This CDR3 has 13 residues. V was pared by 8 bases and J by 8 bases, with 9 bases of the junction left unmatched. The CDR3 is CASGAGERYEQFF. Written as DNA, the CDR3 is TGCGCCAGCGGCGCGGGAGAGCGCTATGAGCAGTTCTTC.

The chain recombines TRBV5-4 with TRBJ1-2; 8 bases are a match to TRBD1. Germline assignment: CDR1 SGHNT and CDR2 YYREEE (reference sequence). Trimming at V came to 4 bases and at J to 3 bases, leaving 11 bases not matched to a gene. CDR3 length: 16 residues. CDR3 region: CASSHDQGAVDYGYTF. The DNA of the CDR3 is TGTGCCAGCAGCCACGACCAGGGGGCTGTTGACTATGGCTACACCTTC.

V gene TRBV11-2 combines with J gene TRBJ2-7; D unclear. The V gene's germline CDR1 is SGHAT and CDR2 FQNNGV. The ends were cut back, 1 base at V and 7 bases at J, with 14 bases in the middle. CDR3 length: 14 amino acids. This CDR3 is CASSLAAVTWEQYF. CDR3 nucleotides: TGTGCCAGCAGCTTAGCGGCAGTGACTTGGGAGCAGTACTTC. Full variable domain (missing parts from reference TRBV11-2 and TRBJ2-7): EAGVAQSPRYKIIEKRQSVAFWCNPISGHATLYWYQQILGQGPKLLIQFQNNGVVDDSQLPKDRFSAERLKGVDSTLKIQPAKLEDSAVYLCASSLAAVTWEQYFGPGTRLTVT.

The genes are TRBV27 and TRBJ1-2; D perhaps matches TRBD1 (6 bases). V was clipped by 5 bases and J by 4 bases, with 14 bases between them. Germline CDR1 MNHEY, CDR2 SMNVEV (reference sequence). The CDR3 has 14 residues. In DNA, the CDR3 is TGTGCCAGCAGTCAGGACAGAGAGGGCTATGGCTACACCTTC. Encoded protein: CASSQDREGYGYTF.

V is TRBV7-9 and J is TRBJ2-7; tentatively, D is TRBD1 (6 bases). The CDR3 is 14 amino acids. Trimming shortened V by 8 bases and J by 0 bases, and 14 bases separated the two germline ends. CDR1 SEHNR and CDR2 FQNEAQ come from the germline V gene (reference sequence). CDR3 in DNA: TGTGCCAGCTCAGGGACACCTCACTCCTACGAGCAGTACTTC. Translating gives CASSGTPHSYEQYF.

J is TRBJ2-1 and V is TRBV14; D perhaps matches TRBD2 (6 bases). Germline values: CDR1 SGHDN, CDR2 FVKESK. Trimming cost V 0 bases and J 4 bases, with 16 bases left between them. This CDR3 is 17 amino acids long. The DNA of the CDR3 is TGTGCCAGCAGCCAAGATTTGGGTAGCGGAAATTACAATGAGCAGTTCTTC. It yields the protein CASSQDLGSGNYNEQFF.

The chain combines TRBV5-8 with TRBJ1-5, with 10 bases identical to TRBD1. This CDR3 is built from 14 residues. The J segment lost 7 bases and the V segment lost 4 bases, leaving 5 bases of the junction unmatched. Germline V gene sequence: CDR1 SGHTS, CDR2 YDEGEE. CDR3: CASSPGTGDQPQHF. The CDR3 bases are TGTGCCAGCAGCCCCGGGACAGGGGACCAGCCCCAGCATTTT.

CDR3 protein: CASSSGGAKQPQHF. The DNA of the CDR3 is TGTGCCAGCAGTTCAGGGGGTGCTAAACAGCCCCAGCATTTT. The chain recombines TRBV28 with TRBJ1-5, with 7 bases lining up with TRBD1. The CDR3 has 14 amino acids. CDR1 and CDR2 from the germline V gene are MDHEN and SYDVKM. The trim removed 4 bases at V and 7 bases at J, leaving 7 bases unmatched. Full variable domain (missing parts from reference TRBV28 and TRBJ1-5): DVKVTQSSRYLVKRTGEKVFLECVQDMDHENMFWYRQDPGLGLRLIYFSYDVKMKEKGDIPEGYSVSREKKERFSLILESASTNQTSMYLCASSSGGAKQPQHFGDGTRLSIL.

This chain joins TRBV7-9 and TRBJ2-7; possible D gene TRBD2, 6 bases. Trimming shortened V by 5 bases and J by 0 bases, and 14 bases separated the two germline ends. Germline V gene lookup returns CDR1 SEHNR and CDR2 FQNEAQ (reference sequence). CDR3 length equals 15 residues. The CDR3 DNA reads as TGTGCCAGCAGCCGCGGGACGGAATCCTCCTACGAGCAGTACTTC. Translating it yields CASSRGTESSYEQYF.

This clone has a handful of counts. The chain joins TRBV6-5 to TRBJ1-1; unclear D gene. The CDR3 loop spans 13 amino acids. Germline-derived CDR1 and CDR2 are MNHEY and SVGAGI. Trimming stripped 4 bases from V and 4 bases from J, with 10 bases between. The CDR3 sequence: CASSWLGSTEAFF. The CDR3 nucleotides are TGTGCCAGCAGTTGGTTGGGGAGCACTGAAGCTTTCTTT.

This clone was recorded only once. The chain links TRBV25-1 to TRBJ1-2; D gene ambiguous. Trimming took 6 bases from V and 4 from J, leaving 15 bases between them. This CDR3 spans 14 amino acids. CDR1 is MGHDK, CDR2 SYGVNS, per germline. The CDR3 reads CASRGGREAYGYTF. Here the CDR3 DNA reads TGTGCCAGCAGGGGCGGGCGGGAAGCCTATGGCTACACCTTC.

The CDR3 bases are TGCGCCAGCAGCGTGACAGGGGCCCCGAGTGCCGATGAGCAGTTCTTC. Translating gives CASSVTGAPSADEQFF. The chain carries TRBV5-1 and TRBJ2-1; 8 nucleotides line up with TRBD1. Per the germline V gene, CDR1 is SGHRS and CDR2 is YFSETQ. The CDR3 length is 16 residues. After removal of 4 bases from V and 8 bases from J, the junction contained 14 bases not matched to a gene.

This clone showed up just once. This sequence joins TRBV27 and TRBJ1-2, with unresolved D. The CDR3 sequence is 13 residues long. The V gene lost 3 bases and the J gene lost 4 bases, with 9 bases spanning the gap. From germline, CDR1 is MNHEY and CDR2 SMNVEV (reference sequence). The CDR3 nucleotides are TGTGCCAGCAGTTTCGGGGAAAGCTATGGCTACACCTTC. Protein: CASSFGESYGYTF.

CDR3 residues: CASKHRGYTEAFF. The CDR3 coding sequence is TGTGCCAGTAAACACAGGGGTTACACTGAAGCTTTCTTT. This chain uses TRBV19 with TRBJ1-1; 7 bases agree with TRBD1. This CDR3 is 13 amino acids long. Germline CDR1 is LNHDA and CDR2 is SQIVND (reference sequence). The V and J ends lost 7 bases and 3 bases, in that order; junction bases with no gene match: 5.

V usage is TRBV19 and J usage is TRBJ2-3, with D possibly TRBD2 on 6 matching bases. The CDR3 extends over 16 amino acids. CDR1 and CDR2 (germline): LNHDA, SQIVND (reference sequence). Trimming removed 5 bases from V and 2 bases from J, with 17 bases in between. In DNA, the CDR3 is TGTGCCAGTAGTGGCGGCGGGACTTCCCACACAGATACGCAGTATTTT. This codes for CASSGGGTSHTDTQYF. The complete variable domain, with remaining parts taken from reference TRBV19 and TRBJ2-3, reads DGGITQSPKYLFRKEGQNVTLSCEQNLNHDAMYWYRQDPGQGLRLIYYSQIVNDFQKGDIAEGYSVSREKKESFPLTVTSAQKNPTAFYLCASSGGGTSHTDTQYFGPGTRLTVL.

V and J are TRBV6-6 and TRBJ1-3; 8 bases match TRBD1. The CDR3 is 14 amino acids. Germline V CDR1 and CDR2: MNHNY, SVGAGI (reference sequence). After removal of 6 bases from V and 4 bases from J, the junction contained 5 bases not matched to a gene. CDR3 bases: TGTGCCAGCAGCCGCGACAGGGGAGGAAACACCATATATTTT. Protein: CASSRDRGGNTIYF.

The genes are TRBV11-2 and TRBJ1-6; D is undetermined. This CDR3 spans 13 amino acids. V was pared by 0 bases and J by 8 bases, with 5 bases between. Germline-derived CDR1 and CDR2 are SGHAT and FQNNGV. CDR3 nucleotides: TGTGCCAGCAGCTTAGATCCGGATTCACCCCTCCACTTT. Translated, it gives CASSLDPDSPLHF.

The V call is TRBV4-2, the J call TRBJ1-6; 9 positions match TRBD1. Losses at the gene ends were 2 bases for V and 8 bases for J; bases not matched to a gene: 7. This CDR3 has 16 residues. CDR1 and CDR2 (germline): LGHNA, YNFKEQ. CDR3 residues: CASSQNGQGKDSPLHF. DNA of the CDR3: TGTGCCAGCAGCCAAAATGGACAGGGGAAGGATTCACCCCTCCACTTT.

The genes are TRBV19 and TRBJ1-1; D is undetermined. V dropped 5 bases and J dropped 1 base, with 11 bases sitting between them. Per germline, CDR1 LNHDA and CDR2 SQIVND (reference sequence). The CDR3 loop spans 14 amino acids. CDR3 amino acids: CASSFRHPNTEAFF. The CDR3 DNA is TGTGCCAGTAGTTTTAGACACCCGAACACTGAAGCTTTCTTT.

The chain couples TRBV19 to TRBJ1-5, with D possibly TRBD1 on 5 matching bases. Germline CDR1 LNHDA, CDR2 SQIVND (reference sequence). V lost 8 bases to trimming and J lost 4 bases, with 21 bases between them. The CDR3 totals 16 residues. The CDR3 coding sequence is TGTGCCAGTCGGGGGAGGCAGACGTCTTTTAATCAGCCCCAGCATTTT. It translates to CASRGRQTSFNQPQHF.

CDR3 sequence: CASSMVFGDVAFF. As DNA, the CDR3 is TGTGCCAGTAGTATGGTCTTCGGGGATGTAGCTTTCTTT. This chain connects TRBV19 to TRBJ1-1, with D unresolved. The germline V and J ends were trimmed by 3 bases and 10 bases, with 15 bases remaining between them. CDR1 is LNHDA and CDR2 is SQIVND in the germline V gene (reference sequence). The CDR3 consists of 13 residues.

This chain joins TRBV19 and TRBJ1-2, with 8 bases identical to TRBD1. The CDR3 is 16 amino acids. Germline CDR1 and CDR2: LNHDA and SQIVND (reference sequence). V lost 3 bases, J lost 4 bases, and 10 bases stayed unmatched. The DNA of the CDR3 is TGTGCCAGTAGTATCCCCCGACAGGGGCTACGCTATGGCTACACCTTC. It encodes CASSIPRQGLRYGYTF.

This chain connects TRBV5-6 to TRBJ1-1, with no clear D. The length of the CDR3 is 13 residues. V was shortened by 4 bases and J by 3 bases, with 10 bases between the two germline ends. Germline CDR1 reads SGHDT; CDR2 reads YYEEEE. The CDR3 loop reads CASSLAVYTEAFF. DNA for the CDR3: TGTGCCAGCAGCCTGGCGGTGTACACTGAAGCTTTCTTT.

The chain carries TRBV2 and TRBJ2-7; 8 nucleotides agree with TRBD1. The germline gives CDR1 SNHLY, CDR2 FYNNEI. The J segment lost 5 bases and the V segment lost 3 bases, leaving 6 bases of the junction unmatched. The CDR3 totals 14 residues. As DNA, the CDR3 is TGTGCCAGCAGTGAGACAGGGGTATTCCACGAGCAGTACTTC. Protein sequence: CASSETGVFHEQYF. Using reference TRBV2 and TRBJ2-7 for the parts outside the CDR3, the full variable domain is EPEVTQTPSHQVTQMGQEVILRCVPISNHLYFYWYRQILGQKVEFLVSFYNNEISEKSEIFDDQFSVERPDGSNFTLKIRSTKLEDSAMYFCASSETGVFHEQYFGPGTRLTVT.